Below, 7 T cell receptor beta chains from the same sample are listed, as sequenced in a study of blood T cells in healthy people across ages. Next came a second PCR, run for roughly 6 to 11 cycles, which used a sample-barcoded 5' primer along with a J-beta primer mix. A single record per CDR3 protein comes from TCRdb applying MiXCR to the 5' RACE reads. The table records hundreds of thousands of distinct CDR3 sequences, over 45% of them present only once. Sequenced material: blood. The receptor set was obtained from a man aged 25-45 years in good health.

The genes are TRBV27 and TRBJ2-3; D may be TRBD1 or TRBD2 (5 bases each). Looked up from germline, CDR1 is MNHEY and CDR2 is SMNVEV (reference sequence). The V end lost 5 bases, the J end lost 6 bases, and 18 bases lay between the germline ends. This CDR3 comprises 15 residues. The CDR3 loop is CASSPRDPRGDTQYF. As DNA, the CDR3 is TGTGCCAGCAGTCCCCGGGACCCTCGGGGCGATACGCAGTATTTT.

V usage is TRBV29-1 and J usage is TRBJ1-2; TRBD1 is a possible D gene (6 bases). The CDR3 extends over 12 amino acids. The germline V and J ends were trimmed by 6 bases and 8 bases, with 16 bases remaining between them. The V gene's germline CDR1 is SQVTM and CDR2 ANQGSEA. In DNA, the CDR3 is TGCAGCGTCGTAGACAGGCCCGTCGGCTACACCTTC. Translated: CSVVDRPVGYTF.

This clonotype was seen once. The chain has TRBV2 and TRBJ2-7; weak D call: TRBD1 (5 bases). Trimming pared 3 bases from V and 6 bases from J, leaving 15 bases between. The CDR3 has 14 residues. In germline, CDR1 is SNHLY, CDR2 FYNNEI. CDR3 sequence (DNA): TGTGCCAGCAGTGACTTGACAGCCAGGAGCGAGCAGTACTTC. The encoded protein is CASSDLTARSEQYF.

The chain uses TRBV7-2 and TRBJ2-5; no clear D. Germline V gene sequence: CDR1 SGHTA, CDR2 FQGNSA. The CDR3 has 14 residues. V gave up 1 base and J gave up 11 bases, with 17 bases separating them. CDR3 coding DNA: TGTGCCAGCAGCTTAGAGTACCAGATTAAGGAGCAGTACTTC. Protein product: CASSLEYQIKEQYF.

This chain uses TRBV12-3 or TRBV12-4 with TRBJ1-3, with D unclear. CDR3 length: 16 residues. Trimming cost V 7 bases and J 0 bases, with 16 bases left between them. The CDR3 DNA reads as TGTGCCAGCACGTCTGTGGCAGCCAGCTCTGGAAACACCATATATTTT. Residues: CASTSVAASSGNTIYF.

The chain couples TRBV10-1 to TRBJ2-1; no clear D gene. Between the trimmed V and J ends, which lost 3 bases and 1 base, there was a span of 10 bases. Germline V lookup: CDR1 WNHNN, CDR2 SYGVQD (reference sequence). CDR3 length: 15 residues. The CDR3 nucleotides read TGCGCCAGCAGTGATGTGGGCCTTTCCTACAATGAGCAGTTCTTC. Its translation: CASSDVGLSYNEQFF.

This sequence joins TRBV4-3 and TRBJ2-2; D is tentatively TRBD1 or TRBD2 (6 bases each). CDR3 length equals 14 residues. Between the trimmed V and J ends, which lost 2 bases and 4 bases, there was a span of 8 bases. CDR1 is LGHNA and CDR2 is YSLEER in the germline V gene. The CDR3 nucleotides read TGCGCCAGCAGCCAAAGGGGGGCCACCGGGGAGCTGTTTTTT. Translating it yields CASSQRGATGELFF.